A selection of T cell receptor beta chains follows, all from one sample in a study of regulatory dendritic cells for organ transplantation. Only in-frame clones appear in the TCRdb table, and some are missing; sequencing was by immunoSEQ multiplex PCR. The data show 30,000 or so clones, roughly 85% seen once. The sequencing sample was made of naive CD8+ T cells from blood. Every receptor here comes from a human donor in good health. CDR3s include the opening cysteine and the closing phenylalanine or tryptophan. D genes are given only for firm matches. Only some rows state a clone size, as once, few, many or a class for expanded clones.

size,J,V,D,CDR3,DNA
.,TRBJ2-3,TRBV4-1,TRBD1,CASSQVQGAADTQYF,TGCGCCAGCAGCCAAGTACAGGGGGCTGCAGATACGCAGTATTTT
.,TRBJ1-1,TRBV6-5,.,CASSLTEFYTEAFF,TGTGCCAGCAGCCTGACGGAGTTTTACACTGAAGCTTTCTTT
few,TRBJ1-1,TRBV5-4,TRBD1,CASSLFKQGALDTEAFF,TGTGCCAGCAGCTTATTCAAACAGGGGGCGCTCGACACTGAAGCTTTCTTT
.,TRBJ2-3,TRBV2,TRBD2,CASSRTSASTDTQYF,TGTGCCAGCAGTAGGACTAGCGCTAGCACAGATACGCAGTATTTT
.,TRBJ1-1,TRBV11-2,TRBD1,CASSLTRGLGTEAFF,TGTGCCAGCAGCTTAACTAGGGGGCTAGGGACTGAAGCTTTCTTT
.,TRBJ2-3,TRBV5-6,.,CASSWSRAGTDTQYF,TGTGCCAGCAGCTGGAGCAGGGCCGGCACAGATACGCAGTATTTT
once,TRBJ2-5,TRBV7-6,TRBD1,CASSLEGQGSRWAQYF,TGTGCCAGCAGCTTAGAGGGACAGGGAAGCCGCTGGGCCCAGTACTTC
.,TRBJ1-5,TRBV7-6,.,CASSLGAGRQPQHF,TGTGCCAGCAGCTTAGGAGCGGGCCGTCAGCCCCAGCATTTT
.,TRBJ2-3,TRBV5-1,.,CASSFNFITDTQYF,TGCGCCAGCAGCTTTAATTTTATCACAGATACGCAGTATTTT
.,TRBJ1-4,TRBV5-8,.,CASSFGTPRRIEKLFF,TGTGCCAGCAGCTTTGGGACACCTAGAAGAATTGAAAAACTGTTTTTT
.,TRBJ2-2,TRBV11-3,TRBD2,CASSLRIGGESGELFF,TGTGCCAGCAGCTTACGCATCGGGGGGGAGTCCGGGGAGCTGTTTTTT
.,TRBJ2-1,TRBV7-6,.,CASSLGEHEQFF,TGTGCCAGCAGCTTAGGGGAGCATGAGCAGTTCTTC
.,TRBJ2-1,TRBV7-2,.,CASSLIPHGGTYNEQFF,TGTGCCAGCAGCTTAATCCCCCACGGGGGGACATACAATGAGCAGTTCTTC
.,TRBJ1-1,TRBV2,.,CASSDWQDFKEAFF,TGTGCCAGCAGTGATTGGCAGGACTTTAAGGAAGCTTTCTTT
once,TRBJ2-7,TRBV6-6,.,CASSLFPGAYEQYF,TGTGCCAGCAGTTTGTTTCCAGGGGCCTACGAGCAGTACTTC
.,TRBJ2-2,TRBV10-3,TRBD2,CATQSSGVNTGELFF,TGTGCCACTCAGAGTAGCGGGGTAAACACCGGGGAGCTGTTTTTT
.,TRBJ2-6,TRBV5-4,.,CASSLDGGSGANVLTF,TGTGCCAGCAGCTTGGATGGAGGGTCTGGGGCCAACGTCCTGACTTTC
once,TRBJ2-7,TRBV19,TRBD2,CASSLGTSPTYEQYF,TGTGCCAGTAGTTTGGGGACTAGCCCTACCTACGAGCAGTACTTC
.,TRBJ1-2,TRBV10-3,.,CAISSTGSGYYGYTF,TGTGCCATCAGTAGTACAGGCTCAGGGTACTATGGCTACACCTTC
.,TRBJ2-3,TRBV13,TRBD2,CASSPRTSGGAAQYF,TGTGCCAGCAGCCCCAGGACTAGCGGGGGGGCCGCGCAGTATTTT
.,TRBJ1-4,TRBV11-3,.,CASSSRGEKLFF,TGTGCCAGCAGCTCTAGAGGGGAAAAACTGTTTTTT
.,TRBJ2-7,TRBV4-3,TRBD1,CASSQTGTATSYEQYF,TGCGCCAGCAGCCAAACCGGGACAGCCACCTCCTACGAGCAGTACTTC
.,TRBJ2-1,TRBV11-3,TRBD2,CASSNGGTAYNEQFF,TGTGCCAGCAGCAACGGGGGGACCGCCTACAATGAGCAGTTCTTC
.,TRBJ2-1,TRBV9,TRBD2,CASRGTSGGNNEQFF,TGTGCCAGCAGGGGGACTAGCGGGGGGAACAATGAGCAGTTCTTC
few,TRBJ2-2,TRBV5-6,.,CASSLGVGELFF,TGTGCCAGCAGCTTGGGAGTAGGGGAGCTGTTTTTT
.,TRBJ2-5,TRBV13,TRBD2,CASSYSGGPDRETQYF,TGTGCCAGCAGCTATAGCGGGGGGCCAGATAGGGAGACCCAGTACTTC
.,TRBJ1-2,TRBV18,.,CASSPPGHENYGYTF,TGTGCCAGCTCACCACCCGGACACGAGAACTATGGCTACACCTTC
.,TRBJ1-1,TRBV7-2,.,CASSLSAGGTEAFF,TGTGCCAGCAGCTTAAGCGCCGGGGGAACTGAAGCTTTCTTT
.,TRBJ1-2,TRBV7-9,.,CASSLAGGNGYTF,TGTGCCAGCAGCTTAGCAGGGGGTAATGGCTACACCTTC
.,TRBJ2-1,TRBV6-5,.,CASSYGRANEQFF,TGTGCCAGCAGTTACGGCAGGGCGAATGAGCAGTTCTTC
.,TRBJ2-1,TRBV11-3,.,CASSLARGDNEQFF,TGTGCCAGCAGCTTAGCGCGGGGAGACAATGAGCAGTTCTTC
.,TRBJ2-1,TRBV12-5,.,CASGLENRYNEQFF,TGTGCTAGTGGTTTGGAGAACAGATACAATGAGCAGTTCTTC
.,TRBJ2-1,TRBV7-9,TRBD2,CASSLLAGADNEQFF,TGTGCCAGCAGCTTGCTAGCGGGAGCGGACAATGAGCAGTTCTTC
once,TRBJ1-6,TRBV6-5,.,CASSYSDFYNSPLHF,TGTGCCAGCAGTTACTCGGACTTCTATAATTCACCCCTCCACTTT
.,TRBJ2-5,TRBV18,TRBD1,CASSSIPGQVPGETQYF,TGTGCCAGCTCATCTATTCCGGGACAGGTCCCAGGGGAGACCCAGTACTTC
.,TRBJ2-3,TRBV2,TRBD2,CAIPGLAGGHTDTQYF,TGTGCCATTCCGGGACTAGCGGGGGGGCACACAGATACGCAGTATTTT
.,TRBJ1-1,TRBV11-2,.,CASSLNGGYTEAFF,TGTGCCAGCAGCTTAAATGGGGGCTACACTGAAGCTTTCTTT
.,TRBJ1-2,TRBV12-1,.,CASSFDTTDRTNYGYTF,TGTGCCAGCAGCTTCGACACGACCGATAGAACTAACTATGGCTACACCTTC
.,TRBJ2-2,TRBV7-2,.,CASSFGTGELFF,TGTGCCAGCAGCTTCGGCACCGGGGAGCTGTTTTTT
.,TRBJ2-2,TRBV9,.,CASSAIETRPGGELFF,TGTGCCAGCAGCGCGATCGAGACAAGGCCGGGGGGGGAGCTGTTTTTT
.,TRBJ2-1,TRBV27,TRBD2,CASSLGTSSYNEQFF,TGTGCCAGCAGTTTAGGGACTAGCTCCTACAATGAGCAGTTCTTC
few,TRBJ1-2,TRBV7-6,TRBD1,CASSLGGTGDYGYTF,TGTGCCAGCAGCTTAGGAGGGACAGGGGACTATGGCTACACCTTC
.,TRBJ2-3,TRBV4-3,TRBD2,CASSQTTSGSPYTQYF,TGCGCCAGCAGCCAAACGACTAGCGGCAGTCCTTATACGCAGTATTTT
.,TRBJ1-5,TRBV7-2,.,CASSPTDDGNQPQHF,TGTGCCAGCAGCCCGACAGACGACGGCAATCAGCCCCAGCATTTT
.,TRBJ2-7,TRBV19,TRBD1,CASSTGTGISYEQYF,TGTGCCAGTAGTACCGGGACAGGGATTTCGTACGAGCAGTACTTC
.,TRBJ2-7,TRBV4-2,TRBD1,CASSQEQGSSYEQYF,TGTGCCAGCAGCCAAGAACAGGGGTCCTCCTACGAGCAGTACTTC
.,TRBJ2-7,TRBV7-6,.,CASSLQAGSYEQYF,TGTGCCAGCAGCTTACAGGCAGGGTCCTACGAGCAGTACTTC
.,TRBJ1-2,TRBV6-1,TRBD1,CASSEALRGTEDGYTF,TGTGCCAGCAGTGAAGCGCTCCGAGGGACAGAAGATGGCTACACCTTC
once,TRBJ2-3,TRBV9,TRBD1,CASSVGTGAFAGTDTQYF,TGTGCCAGCAGCGTTGGGACAGGGGCATTTGCCGGCACAGATACGCAGTATTTT
.,TRBJ1-4,TRBV9,TRBD1,CASSGRTGTNEKLFF,TGTGCCAGCAGCGGAAGGACAGGAACTAATGAAAAACTGTTTTTT
few,TRBJ1-6,TRBV27,.,CASSLSDTKALHF,TGTGCCAGCAGTTTATCGGACACCAAGGCCCTCCACTTT
.,TRBJ1-2,TRBV6-5,TRBD1,CASSYSNRGQGYTF,TGTGCCAGCAGTTACTCGAACAGGGGGCAAGGCTACACCTTC
.,TRBJ2-1,TRBV9,TRBD2,CASSLLSGGASNEQFF,TGTGCCAGCAGCCTACTCAGCGGGGGGGCCTCCAATGAGCAGTTCTTC
.,TRBJ1-1,TRBV7-3,.,CASSLTSRSAEAFF,TGTGCCAGCAGCTTAACGTCGAGGAGCGCTGAAGCTTTCTTT
.,TRBJ1-2,TRBV14,.,CASSQVRGSDYGYTF,TGTGCCAGCAGCCAAGTTCGGGGGTCTGACTATGGCTACACCTTC
once,TRBJ2-2,TRBV27,.,CASRRGLGELFF,TGTGCCAGCAGAAGGGGCCTCGGGGAGCTGTTTTTT